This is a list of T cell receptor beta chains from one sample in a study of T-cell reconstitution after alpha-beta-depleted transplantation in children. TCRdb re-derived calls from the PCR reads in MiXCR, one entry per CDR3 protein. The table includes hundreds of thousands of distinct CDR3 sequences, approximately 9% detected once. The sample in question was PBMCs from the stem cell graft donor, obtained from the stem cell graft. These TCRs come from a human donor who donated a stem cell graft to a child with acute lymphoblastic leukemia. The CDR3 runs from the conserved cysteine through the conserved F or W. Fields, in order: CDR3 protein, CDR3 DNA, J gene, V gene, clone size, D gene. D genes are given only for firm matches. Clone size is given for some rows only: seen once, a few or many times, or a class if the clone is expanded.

CDR3 protein: CASSLSGDRENYGYTF; CDR3 DNA: TGTGCCAGCAGTTTATCGGGGGACAGGGAAAACTATGGCTACACCTTC; J gene: TRBJ1-2; V gene: TRBV27; clone size: many; D gene: TRBD1
CDR3 protein: CASSSRVEETQYF; CDR3 DNA: TGCGCCAGCAGCTCCAGGGTCGAAGAGACCCAGTACTTC; J gene: TRBJ2-5; V gene: TRBV5-1; clone size: NA; D gene: NA
CDR3 protein: CASSFEGASSGANVLTF; CDR3 DNA: TGTGCCAGCAGTTTTGAAGGGGCCAGCTCTGGGGCCAACGTCCTGACTTTC; J gene: TRBJ2-6; V gene: TRBV12-3/TRBV12-4; clone size: few; D gene: NA
CDR3 protein: CASSQDPRTGNEKLFF; CDR3 DNA: TGCGCCAGCAGCCAAGATCCTAGGACAGGGAATGAAAAACTGTTTTTT; J gene: TRBJ1-4; V gene: TRBV4-3; clone size: NA; D gene: TRBD1
CDR3 protein: CASSGLRNEQFF; CDR3 DNA: TGTGCCAGCAGCGGACTCCGCAATGAGCAGTTCTTC; J gene: TRBJ2-1; V gene: TRBV6-2/TRBV6-3; clone size: few; D gene: NA
CDR3 protein: CSALKTAVPGPPINIQYF; CDR3 DNA: TGCAGCGCGTTGAAGACCGCCGTACCGGGCCCACCCATAAACATTCAGTACTTC; J gene: TRBJ2-4; V gene: TRBV29-1; clone size: NA; D gene: NA
CDR3 protein: CASGDRAGTEAFF; CDR3 DNA: TGTGCCAGCGGGGACAGGGCGGGGACTGAAGCTTTCTTT; J gene: TRBJ1-1; V gene: TRBV27; clone size: NA; D gene: TRBD1
CDR3 protein: CASSLERNTEAFF; CDR3 DNA: TGCGCCAGCAGCTTGGAGAGGAACACTGAAGCTTTCTTT; J gene: TRBJ1-1; V gene: TRBV5-1; clone size: many; D gene: NA
CDR3 protein: CASSLNSGGQETQYF; CDR3 DNA: TGCGCCAGCAGCTTGAATAGCGGGGGCCAAGAGACCCAGTACTTC; J gene: TRBJ2-5; V gene: TRBV5-1; clone size: many; D gene: TRBD2
CDR3 protein: CASSPRTEWYEQYF; CDR3 DNA: TGCGCCAGCAGCCCGCGGACAGAGTGGTACGAGCAGTACTTC; J gene: TRBJ2-7; V gene: TRBV5-1; clone size: many; D gene: NA
CDR3 protein: CATSFDTDTQYF; CDR3 DNA: TGTGCCACCTCCTTTGACACAGATACGCAGTATTTT; J gene: TRBJ2-3; V gene: TRBV24-1; clone size: NA; D gene: NA
CDR3 protein: CASRGGPEAFF; CDR3 DNA: TGTGCCAGCAGAGGGGGCCCTGAAGCTTTCTTT; J gene: TRBJ1-1; V gene: TRBV27; clone size: NA; D gene: TRBD1
CDR3 protein: CASSAGENTGELFF; CDR3 DNA: TGCGCCAGCTCAGCGGGGGAAAACACCGGGGAGCTGTTTTTT; J gene: TRBJ2-2; V gene: TRBV5-1; clone size: few; D gene: TRBD2
CDR3 protein: CASSLVQAFSTDTQYF; CDR3 DNA: TGTGCCAGCAGCTTGGTACAGGCTTTTAGCACAGATACGCAGTATTTT; J gene: TRBJ2-3; V gene: TRBV5-6; clone size: many; D gene: NA
CDR3 protein: CASSLADRPLYGYTF; CDR3 DNA: TGTGCCAGCAGCTTGGCCGACAGGCCCCTCTATGGCTACACCTTC; J gene: TRBJ1-2; V gene: TRBV5-5; clone size: few; D gene: NA
CDR3 protein: CASSRKGHQNTEAFF; CDR3 DNA: TGTGCCAGCAGCCGTAAGGGACACCAAAACACTGAAGCTTTCTTT; J gene: TRBJ1-1; V gene: TRBV7-2; clone size: many; D gene: NA
CDR3 protein: CASSIYRGKGDGYTF; CDR3 DNA: TGTGCCAGCAGTATCTACAGGGGGAAAGGTGATGGCTACACCTTC; J gene: TRBJ1-2; V gene: TRBV27; clone size: many; D gene: TRBD1
CDR3 protein: CASSLEGGGEAFF; CDR3 DNA: TGTGCCAGCAGCTTGGAAGGTGGAGGTGAAGCTTTCTTT; J gene: TRBJ1-1; V gene: TRBV7-9; clone size: few; D gene: NA
CDR3 protein: CASSLGGTATFANVLTF; CDR3 DNA: TGCGCCAGCAGCTTGGGCGGGACGGCCACTTTCGCCAACGTCCTGACTTTC; J gene: TRBJ2-6; V gene: TRBV5-1; clone size: many; D gene: NA
CDR3 protein: CASTQRGTNLYGYTF; CDR3 DNA: TGTGCCAGCACCCAGAGGGGGACAAACCTCTATGGCTACACCTTC; J gene: TRBJ1-2; V gene: TRBV6-5; clone size: many; D gene: NA
CDR3 protein: CASSKDPTKTYEQYF; CDR3 DNA: TGTGCCAGCAGCAAAGACCCGACAAAAACCTACGAGCAGTACTTC; J gene: TRBJ2-7; V gene: TRBV21-1; clone size: many; D gene: NA
CDR3 protein: CASGFYEKLFF; CDR3 DNA: TGTGCTAGTGGTTTCTACGAAAAACTGTTTTTT; J gene: TRBJ1-4; V gene: TRBV12-5; clone size: NA; D gene: NA
CDR3 protein: CSVTTTTQVQNTEAFF; CDR3 DNA: TGCAGCGTGACGACTACTACTCAGGTCCAGAACACTGAAGCTTTCTTT; J gene: TRBJ1-1; V gene: TRBV29-1; clone size: many; D gene: NA
CDR3 protein: CASSLGTGGQNIQYF; CDR3 DNA: TGCGCCAGCAGCCTTGGGACAGGGGGTCAGAACATTCAGTACTTC; J gene: TRBJ2-4; V gene: TRBV4-3; clone size: many; D gene: TRBD1
CDR3 protein: CASSQGTGAPYEQYF; CDR3 DNA: TGTGCCAGCAGCCAAGGGACAGGGGCTCCCTACGAGCAGTACTTC; J gene: TRBJ2-7; V gene: TRBV3-1; clone size: few; D gene: TRBD1
CDR3 protein: CASSVGNTQYF; CDR3 DNA: TGTGCCAGCAGTGTGGGCAATACGCAGTATTTT; J gene: TRBJ2-3; V gene: TRBV2; clone size: few; D gene: NA
CDR3 protein: CASSLRSNTGELFF; CDR3 DNA: TGCGCCAGCAGCTTGCGGTCGAACACCGGGGAGCTGTTTTTT; J gene: TRBJ2-2; V gene: TRBV5-1; clone size: many; D gene: NA
CDR3 protein: CASSQGFSGGGETQYF; CDR3 DNA: TGTGCCAGCAGCCAAGGGTTTTCGGGGGGCGGAGAGACCCAGTACTTC; J gene: TRBJ2-5; V gene: TRBV3-1; clone size: few; D gene: NA
CDR3 protein: CASRKRTALAGELFF; CDR3 DNA: TGTGCCAGCAGAAAACGGACAGCCTTAGCCGGGGAGCTGTTTTTT; J gene: TRBJ2-2; V gene: TRBV6-1; clone size: many; D gene: NA
CDR3 protein: CASSANSGQGSGYTF; CDR3 DNA: TGCGCCAGCAGCGCCAACTCGGGACAGGGGAGCGGCTACACCTTC; J gene: TRBJ1-2; V gene: TRBV5-1; clone size: NA; D gene: TRBD1
CDR3 protein: CASSPRLSREETQYF; CDR3 DNA: TGTGCCAGCAGCCCCCGTCTTTCCCGGGAAGAGACCCAGTACTTC; J gene: TRBJ2-5; V gene: TRBV7-6; clone size: few; D gene: NA
CDR3 protein: CASSQGGLGDKNIQYF; CDR3 DNA: TGTGCCAGCTCCCAGGGGGGGCTGGGGGACAAAAACATTCAGTACTTC; J gene: TRBJ2-4; V gene: TRBV12-3/TRBV12-4; clone size: many; D gene: NA
CDR3 protein: CASSDHDRSIYNEQFF; CDR3 DNA: TGCGCCAGCAGCGATCATGACAGGTCAATCTACAATGAGCAGTTCTTC; J gene: TRBJ2-1; V gene: TRBV5-1; clone size: NA; D gene: NA
CDR3 protein: CASSQGRWSTEAFF; CDR3 DNA: TGTGCCAGCAGCCAGGGGAGGTGGAGCACTGAAGCTTTCTTT; J gene: TRBJ1-1; V gene: TRBV7-6; clone size: few; D gene: NA
CDR3 protein: CATSRGGSGASNEQFF; CDR3 DNA: TGTGCCACCAGCAGAGGTGGTAGCGGGGCCTCCAATGAGCAGTTCTTC; J gene: TRBJ2-1; V gene: TRBV15; clone size: NA; D gene: TRBD2
CDR3 protein: CASSQGSGGDKTQYF; CDR3 DNA: TGTGCCAGCAGCCAAGGCTCGGGGGGGGATAAGACCCAGTACTTC; J gene: TRBJ2-5; V gene: TRBV4-2; clone size: many; D gene: TRBD2
CDR3 protein: CASSSTSGASTQYF; CDR3 DNA: TGTGCCAGCAGCTCGACTAGCGGGGCTTCTACGCAGTATTTT; J gene: TRBJ2-3; V gene: TRBV7-2; clone size: many; D gene: TRBD2
CDR3 protein: CAWSSLAGGYNEQFF; CDR3 DNA: TGTGCCTGGAGTTCGCTAGCGGGGGGATACAATGAGCAGTTCTTC; J gene: TRBJ2-1; V gene: TRBV30; clone size: NA; D gene: TRBD2
CDR3 protein: CASSLGVRLQGRYGYTF; CDR3 DNA: TGTGCCAGCAGCCTAGGGGTTCGACTACAGGGACGCTATGGCTACACCTTC; J gene: TRBJ1-2; V gene: TRBV7-9; clone size: NA; D gene: NA
CDR3 protein: CASSLAGVHEQYF; CDR3 DNA: TGCGCCAGCAGCTTGGCGGGTGTCCACGAGCAGTACTTC; J gene: TRBJ2-7; V gene: TRBV5-1; clone size: many; D gene: NA
CDR3 protein: CASRTGPEETQYF; CDR3 DNA: TGCGCCAGCAGGACGGGACCAGAAGAGACCCAGTACTTC; J gene: TRBJ2-5; V gene: TRBV5-1; clone size: NA; D gene: NA
CDR3 protein: CATRLEGDNQPQHF; CDR3 DNA: TGTGCCACCCGCCTTGAGGGGGACAATCAGCCCCAGCATTTT; J gene: TRBJ1-5; V gene: TRBV19; clone size: NA; D gene: NA
CDR3 protein: CASRTGTQNTEAFF; CDR3 DNA: TGCGCCAGCAGGACAGGAACACAGAACACTGAAGCTTTCTTT; J gene: TRBJ1-1; V gene: TRBV5-1; clone size: NA; D gene: NA
CDR3 protein: CASTAHGETQYF; CDR3 DNA: TGTGCCAGCACCGCACATGGGGAGACCCAGTACTTC; J gene: TRBJ2-5; V gene: TRBV6-6; clone size: few; D gene: NA